This T cell receptor beta chain was obtained from a study of CD8 T cells in ankylosing spondylitis (dated by TCRdb to 2017 to 2019). The study in broad terms: To find TCR variants linked to disease, the study profiled T cell receptor beta repertoires in ankylosing spondylitis patients and healthy donors. In total, the full study cohort was made up of approximately 99 healthy donors and 25 to 30 ankylosing spondylitis patients. Peripheral blood samples were taken, and synovial fluid was additionally collected from ankylosing spondylitis patients.

As regards this clonotype: What antigen it recognizes has not been identified. Base qualities are not provided; no much larger clone lies one nucleotide away.

Instrument used: Illumina HiSeq 2500. TCR beta libraries were prepared by quantitative 5'-RACE with molecular barcodes. The authors' pipeline ran thus. Disease-linked TCR variants were identified with a new computational method built on a probabilistic model of VDJ rearrangement. TCRdb trimmed the raw reads at Q25, called clones with MiXCR and kept productive beta chains. Every entry covers one CDR3 protein and lists the most common genes and DNA from its rows. It is TCRdb's table, rather than the study itself, that gives the V and J calls and clone size. This sample comprises fewer than 400,000 distinct CDR3 sequences, about a fifth of them detected only once. The ten largest make up 16% of the sample. The CDR3 sequence holds 13 residues, the cysteine and phenylalanine included. Only the CDR3 DNA stays, 39 bases, in frame from base 1. Trimming takes 6 bases from V and 5 bases from J, and the germline ends sit 11 bases apart. CDR1 ENHRY and CDR2 SYGVKD are derived from the germline V gene.

Beyond this particular receptor, the publication reports: A CD8+ phenotype was shown by the disease-linked clones, which were found at relatively low frequencies in peripheral blood. A TCR beta motif made up of fewer than 10 highly homologous amino acid variants appeared to be characteristic of blood from ankylosing spondylitis patients. Significant enrichment of the disease-linked clones was reported in matched synovial fluid samples from ankylosing spondylitis patients. Some of the motif variants had been reported before in the synovial fluid and blood of reactive arthritis patients, a finding that suggests common disease-initiation mechanisms.

This TCR was recovered from a male donor with ankylosing spondylitis. This chain joins TRBV10-3 to TRBJ2-1; no confident D gene assignment can be made. Material: blood, either unsorted or a sorted T cell fraction (not recorded which). The DNA is as follows: TGTGCCATCAGAGCCCAAGAGGACAATGAGCAGTTCTTC. Its translation reads: CAIRAQEDNEQFF.